This TCR beta chain was sequenced for a study of blood T cell repertoires in COVID-19. Per the germline V gene, CDR1 is MNHEY and CDR2 is SVGAGI. Trimming took 6 bases from V and 0 from J, leaving 12 bases between them. The CDR3 consists of 14 residues. The method was immunoSEQ multiplex PCR; TCRdb's version includes in-frame clones alone and lacks a portion of them. The sample includes around 13,000 clones, about 90% of them seen just once. Sequenced material: peripheral blood. The rearrangement joins TRBV6-5 to TRBJ2-7; D not certain. The sequence came from a human donor in a cohort sampled during active COVID-19. For the CDR3, the DNA is TGTGCCAGCAGGCAAGTAGCCTTCTCCTACGAGCAGTACTTC. Its protein product is CASRQVAFSYEQYF.